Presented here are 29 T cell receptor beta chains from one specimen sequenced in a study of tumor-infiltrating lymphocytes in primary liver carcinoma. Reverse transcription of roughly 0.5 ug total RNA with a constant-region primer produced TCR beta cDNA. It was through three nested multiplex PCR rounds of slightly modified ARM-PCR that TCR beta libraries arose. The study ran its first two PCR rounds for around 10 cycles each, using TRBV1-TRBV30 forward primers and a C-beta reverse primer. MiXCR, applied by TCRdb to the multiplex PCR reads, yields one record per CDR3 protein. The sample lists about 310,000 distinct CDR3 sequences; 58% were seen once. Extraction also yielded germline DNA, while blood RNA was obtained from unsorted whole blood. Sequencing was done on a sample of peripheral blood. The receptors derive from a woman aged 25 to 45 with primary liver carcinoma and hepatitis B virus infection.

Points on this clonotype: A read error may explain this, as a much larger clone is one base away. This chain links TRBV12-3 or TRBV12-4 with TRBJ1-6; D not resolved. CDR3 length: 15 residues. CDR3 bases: TGTGCCAGCAGTCCTCGCTGGGGTGTCAATTCACTCCTCCACTTT. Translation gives CASSPRWGVNSLLHF.

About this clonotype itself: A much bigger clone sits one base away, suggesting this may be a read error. Here the CDR3 DNA reads TGCAGCCTTGAAGGTAACAATGAGCAGTTCTTC. The encoded protein is CSLEGNNEQFF. This rearrangement joins TRBV29-1 to TRBJ2-1; no clear D gene. The germline V gene has CDR1 SQVTM and CDR2 ANQGSEA. This CDR3 contains 11 residues.

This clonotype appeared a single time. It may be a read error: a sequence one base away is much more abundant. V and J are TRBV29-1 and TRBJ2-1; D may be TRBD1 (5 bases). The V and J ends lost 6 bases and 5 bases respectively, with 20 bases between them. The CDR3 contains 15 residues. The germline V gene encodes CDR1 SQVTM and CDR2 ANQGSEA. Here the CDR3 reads CSVPLGPRAHNEQFF. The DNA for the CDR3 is TGCAGCGTCCCCCTCGGGCCCAGGGCCCACAATGAGCAGTTCTTC.

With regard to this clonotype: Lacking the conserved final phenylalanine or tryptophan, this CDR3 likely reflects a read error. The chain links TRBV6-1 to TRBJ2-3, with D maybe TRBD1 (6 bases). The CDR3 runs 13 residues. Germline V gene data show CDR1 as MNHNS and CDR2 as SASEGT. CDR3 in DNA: TGCGCCAGCAGTGAGGGGGTAGTGGATACTCAGTATTAT. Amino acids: CASSEGVVDTQYY.

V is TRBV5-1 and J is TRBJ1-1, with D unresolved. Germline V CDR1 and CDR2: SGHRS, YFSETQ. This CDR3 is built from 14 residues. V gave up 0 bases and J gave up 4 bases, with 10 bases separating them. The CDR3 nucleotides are TGCGCCAGCAGCTTGGGGGTTTTGAGCACTGAAGCTTTCTTT. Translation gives CASSLGVLSTEAFF.

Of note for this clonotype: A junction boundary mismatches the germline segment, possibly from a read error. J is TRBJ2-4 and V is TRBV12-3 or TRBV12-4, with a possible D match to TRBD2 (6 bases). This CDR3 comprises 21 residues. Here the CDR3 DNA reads TGTGCTAGCAGCAATTCTTTAGGGAACCTTTTTCAGACTAGGTCCCAAAACATTCAGTACTTC. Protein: CASSNSLGNLFQTRSQNIQYF.

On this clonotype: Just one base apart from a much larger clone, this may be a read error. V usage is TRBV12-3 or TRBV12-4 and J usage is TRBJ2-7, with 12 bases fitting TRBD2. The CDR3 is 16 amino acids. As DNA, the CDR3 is TGTGCCAGCAGTTCGACTAGCGGGAGAATAGTATACGTGCAGTACTTC. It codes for CASSSTSGRIVYVQYF.

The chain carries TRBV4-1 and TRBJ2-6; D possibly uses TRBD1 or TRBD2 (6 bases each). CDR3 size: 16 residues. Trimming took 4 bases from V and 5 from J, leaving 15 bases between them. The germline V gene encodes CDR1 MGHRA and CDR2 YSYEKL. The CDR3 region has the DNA TGCGCCAGCAGCCCAGATTGGGGGGCTAGGGCCAACGTCCTGACTTTC. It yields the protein CASSPDWGARANVLTF.

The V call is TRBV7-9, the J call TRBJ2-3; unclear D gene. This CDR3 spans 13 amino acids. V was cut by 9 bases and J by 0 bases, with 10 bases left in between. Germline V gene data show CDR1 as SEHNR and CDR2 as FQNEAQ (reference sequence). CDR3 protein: CASGLRSTDTQYF. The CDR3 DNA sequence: TGTGCCAGTGGCTTGAGAAGCACAGATACGCAGTATTTT.

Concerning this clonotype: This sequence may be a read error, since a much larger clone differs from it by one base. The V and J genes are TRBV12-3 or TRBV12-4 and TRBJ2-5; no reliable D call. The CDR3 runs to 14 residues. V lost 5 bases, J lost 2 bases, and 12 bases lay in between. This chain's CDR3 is CASSLEYPQETQYF. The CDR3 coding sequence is TGTGCCAGCAGTCTGGAATACCCTCAAGAGACCCAGTACTTC.

This CDR3 reads CASREQGLITDTQYF. The CDR3 bases are TGCGCCAGCAGGGAGCAGGGATTGATTACAGATACGCAGTATTTT. The chain is built from TRBV10-1 and TRBJ2-3; weak D call: TRBD1 (5 bases). Germline CDR1 and CDR2: WNHNN and SYGVQD (reference sequence). The germline V and J ends were trimmed by 6 bases and 3 bases, with 16 bases remaining between them. This CDR3 comprises 15 residues.

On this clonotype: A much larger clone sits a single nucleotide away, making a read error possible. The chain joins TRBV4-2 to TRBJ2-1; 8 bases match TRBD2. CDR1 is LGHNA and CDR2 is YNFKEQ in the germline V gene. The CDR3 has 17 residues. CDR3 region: CARSQGGSGDSYNEQFF. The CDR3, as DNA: TGTGCCCGCAGCCAAGGAGGTAGCGGGGACTCCTACAATGAGCAGTTCTTC.

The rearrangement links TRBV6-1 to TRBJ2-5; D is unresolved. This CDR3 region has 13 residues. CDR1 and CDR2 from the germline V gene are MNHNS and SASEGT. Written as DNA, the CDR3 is TGTACCGCAGGAATAGTGGTCGGAGAGACCCAGTACTTC. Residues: CTAGIVVGETQYF.

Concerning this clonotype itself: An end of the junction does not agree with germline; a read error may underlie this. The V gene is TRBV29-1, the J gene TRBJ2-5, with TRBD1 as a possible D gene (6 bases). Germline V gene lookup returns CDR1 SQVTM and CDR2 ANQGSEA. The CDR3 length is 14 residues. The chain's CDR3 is CSATGQPVRETKYF. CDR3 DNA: TGCAGCGCCACCGGACAGCCGGTAAGAGAGACCAAGTACTTC.

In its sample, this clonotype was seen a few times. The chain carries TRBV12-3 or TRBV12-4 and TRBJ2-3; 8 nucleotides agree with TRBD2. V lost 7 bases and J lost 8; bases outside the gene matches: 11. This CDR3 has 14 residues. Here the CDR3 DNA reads TGTGCCAGCACTCCGCGGGAGGAGGATAGTACGCAGTATTTT. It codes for CASTPREEDSTQYF.

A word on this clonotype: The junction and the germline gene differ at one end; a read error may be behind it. CDR3 nucleotide sequence: TGTGCTAGCACTTGGAGCCGCACAGATACGCAGTATTTT. Protein sequence: CASTWSRTDTQYF. V and J are TRBV12-3 or TRBV12-4 and TRBJ2-3; D is ambiguous. The CDR3 sequence is 13 residues long.

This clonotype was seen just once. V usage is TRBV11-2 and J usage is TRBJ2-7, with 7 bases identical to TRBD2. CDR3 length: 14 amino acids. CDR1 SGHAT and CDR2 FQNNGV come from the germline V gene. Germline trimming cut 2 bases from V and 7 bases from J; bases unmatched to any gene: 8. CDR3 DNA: TGTGCCAGCAGCTTATGGAGCGGGGTTTATGAGCAGTACTTC. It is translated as CASSLWSGVYEQYF.

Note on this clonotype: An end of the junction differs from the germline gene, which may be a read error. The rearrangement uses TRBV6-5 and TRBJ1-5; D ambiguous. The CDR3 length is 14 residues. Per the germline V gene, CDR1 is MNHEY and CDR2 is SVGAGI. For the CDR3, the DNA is TGTGTCAGCAGAGTCGGTGGGGGCAATCAGCCCCAGCATTTT. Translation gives CVSRVGGGNQPQHF.

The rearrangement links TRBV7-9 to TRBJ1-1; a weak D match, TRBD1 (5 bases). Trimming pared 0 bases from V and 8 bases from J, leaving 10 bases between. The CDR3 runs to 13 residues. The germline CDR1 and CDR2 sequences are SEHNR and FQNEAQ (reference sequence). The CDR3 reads CASSLAGRLEAFF. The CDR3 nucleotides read TGTGCCAGCAGCTTAGCGGGGCGCTTGGAAGCTTTCTTT.

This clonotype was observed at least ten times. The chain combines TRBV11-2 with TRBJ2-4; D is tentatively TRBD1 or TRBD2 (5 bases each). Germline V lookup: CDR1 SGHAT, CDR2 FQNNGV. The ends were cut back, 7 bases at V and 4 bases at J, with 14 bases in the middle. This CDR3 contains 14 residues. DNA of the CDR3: TGTGCCAGCACGACCCGGGACCTTAAAAACATTCAGTACTTC. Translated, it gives CASTTRDLKNIQYF.

Written as DNA, the CDR3 is TGTGCCAGCAGCTTGGGCCAGGAGGCGCAGTATTTT. Translation gives CASSLGQEAQYF. This chain uses TRBV7-9 with TRBJ2-3; a weak D match, TRBD2 (5 bases). Trimming took off 3 bases at V and 10 bases at J, with 11 bases between the two ends. Germline V gene sequence: CDR1 SEHNR, CDR2 FQNEAQ (reference sequence). The CDR3 is 12 amino acids.

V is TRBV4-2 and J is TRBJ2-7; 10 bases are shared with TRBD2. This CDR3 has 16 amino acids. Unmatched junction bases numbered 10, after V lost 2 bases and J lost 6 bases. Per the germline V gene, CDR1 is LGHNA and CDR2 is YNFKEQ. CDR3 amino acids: CASSQYLAGDWTEQYF. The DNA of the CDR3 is TGTGCCAGCAGCCAATACCTAGCGGGAGATTGGACCGAGCAGTACTTC.

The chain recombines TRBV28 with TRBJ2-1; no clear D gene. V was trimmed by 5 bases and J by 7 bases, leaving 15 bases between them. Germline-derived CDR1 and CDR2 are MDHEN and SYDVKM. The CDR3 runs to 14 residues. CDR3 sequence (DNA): TGTGCCAGCAGTGGGATCTATCGTTGGAATGAGCAGTTCTTC. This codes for CASSGIYRWNEQFF.

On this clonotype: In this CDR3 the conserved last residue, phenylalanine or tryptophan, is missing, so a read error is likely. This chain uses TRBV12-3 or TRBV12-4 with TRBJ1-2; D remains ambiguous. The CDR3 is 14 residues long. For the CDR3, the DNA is TGTGCCATCAGTGAGTCGAGGACGATGGATGGCTACACCCTC. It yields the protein CAISESRTMDGYTL.

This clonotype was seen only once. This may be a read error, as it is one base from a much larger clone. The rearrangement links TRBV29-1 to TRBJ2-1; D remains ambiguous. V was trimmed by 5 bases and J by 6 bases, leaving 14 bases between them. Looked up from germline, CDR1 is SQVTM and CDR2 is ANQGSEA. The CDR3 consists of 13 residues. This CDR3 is CSVHVPTINEQFF. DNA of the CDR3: TGCAGCGTTCATGTCCCCACGATCAATGAGCAGTTCTTC.

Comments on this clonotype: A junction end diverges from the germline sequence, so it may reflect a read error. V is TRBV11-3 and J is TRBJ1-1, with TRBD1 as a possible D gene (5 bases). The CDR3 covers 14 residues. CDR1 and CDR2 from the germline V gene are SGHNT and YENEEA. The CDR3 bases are TGCACCAGCAGCTTAGCCCTTGGGGGGACTGAAGCTTTCTTT. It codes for CTSSLALGGTEAFF.

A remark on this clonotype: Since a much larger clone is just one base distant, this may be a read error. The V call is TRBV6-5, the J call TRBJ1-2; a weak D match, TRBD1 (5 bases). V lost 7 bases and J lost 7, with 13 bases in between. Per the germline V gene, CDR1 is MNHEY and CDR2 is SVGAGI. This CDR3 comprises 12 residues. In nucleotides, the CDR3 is TGTGCCAGCACTTCTCAGGGAGGTGGCTACACCTTC. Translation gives CASTSQGGGYTF.

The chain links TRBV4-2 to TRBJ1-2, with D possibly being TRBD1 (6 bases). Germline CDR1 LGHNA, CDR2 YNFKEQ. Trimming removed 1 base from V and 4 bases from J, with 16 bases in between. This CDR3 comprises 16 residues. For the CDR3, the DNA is TGTGCCAGCAGCCAAGTTCGAGGTACAGGGACCTATGGCTACACCTTC. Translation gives CASSQVRGTGTYGYTF.

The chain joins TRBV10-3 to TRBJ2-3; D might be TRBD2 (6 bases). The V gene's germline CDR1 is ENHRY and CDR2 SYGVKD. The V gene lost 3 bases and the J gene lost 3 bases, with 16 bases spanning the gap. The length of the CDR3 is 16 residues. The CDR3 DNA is TGTGCCATCAGTGAAATAGGAGGGCGGAAAACAGATACGCAGTATTTT. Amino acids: CAISEIGGRKTDTQYF.